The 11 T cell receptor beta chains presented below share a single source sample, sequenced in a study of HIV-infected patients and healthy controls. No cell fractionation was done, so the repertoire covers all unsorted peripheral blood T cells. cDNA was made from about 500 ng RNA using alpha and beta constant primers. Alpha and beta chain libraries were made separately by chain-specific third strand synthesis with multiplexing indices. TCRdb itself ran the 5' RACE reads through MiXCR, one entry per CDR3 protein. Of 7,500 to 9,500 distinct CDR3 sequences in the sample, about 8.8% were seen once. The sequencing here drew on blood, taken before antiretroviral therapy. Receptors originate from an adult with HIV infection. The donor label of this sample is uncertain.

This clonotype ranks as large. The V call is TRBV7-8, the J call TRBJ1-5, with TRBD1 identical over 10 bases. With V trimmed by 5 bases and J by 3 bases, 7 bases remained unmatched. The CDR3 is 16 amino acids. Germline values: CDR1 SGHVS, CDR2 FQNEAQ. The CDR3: CASSLGDRGFNQPQHF. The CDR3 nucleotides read TGTGCCAGCAGCCTTGGGGACAGGGGTTTCAATCAGCCCCAGCATTTT.

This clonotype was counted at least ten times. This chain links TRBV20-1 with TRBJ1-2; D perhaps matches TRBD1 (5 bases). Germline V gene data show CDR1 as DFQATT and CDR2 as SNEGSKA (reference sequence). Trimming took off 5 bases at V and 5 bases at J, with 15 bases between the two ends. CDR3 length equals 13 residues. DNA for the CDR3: TGCAGTGCTGAAAGACAGCCAGCTTATGGCTACACCTTC. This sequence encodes CSAERQPAYGYTF.

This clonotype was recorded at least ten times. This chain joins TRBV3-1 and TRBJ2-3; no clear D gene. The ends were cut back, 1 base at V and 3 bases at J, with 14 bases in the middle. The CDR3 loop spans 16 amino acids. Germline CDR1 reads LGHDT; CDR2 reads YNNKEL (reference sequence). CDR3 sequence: CASSQVEGLRTDTQYF. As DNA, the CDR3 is TGTGCCAGCAGCCAAGTGGAAGGGTTGAGGACAGATACGCAGTATTTT.

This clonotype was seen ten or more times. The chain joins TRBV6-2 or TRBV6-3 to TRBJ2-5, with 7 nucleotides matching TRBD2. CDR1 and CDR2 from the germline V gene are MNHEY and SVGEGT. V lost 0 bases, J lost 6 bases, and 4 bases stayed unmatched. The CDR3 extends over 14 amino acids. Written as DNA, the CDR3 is TGTGCCAGCAGTTACTCCGGCGGGGGAAAGACCCAGTACTTC. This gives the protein CASSYSGGGKTQYF.

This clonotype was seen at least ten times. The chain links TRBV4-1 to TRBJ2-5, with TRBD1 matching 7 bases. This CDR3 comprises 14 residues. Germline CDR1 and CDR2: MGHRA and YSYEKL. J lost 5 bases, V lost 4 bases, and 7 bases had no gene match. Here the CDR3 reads CASSPAGTAETQYF. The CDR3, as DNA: TGCGCCAGCAGCCCGGCCGGGACAGCTGAGACCCAGTACTTC.

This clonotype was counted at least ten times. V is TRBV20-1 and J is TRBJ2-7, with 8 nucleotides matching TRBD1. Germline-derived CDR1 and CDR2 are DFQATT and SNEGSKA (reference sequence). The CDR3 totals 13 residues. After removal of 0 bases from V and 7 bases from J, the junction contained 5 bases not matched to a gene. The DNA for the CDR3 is TGCAGTGCTAGAGATCAGGACAGGGAAGAGCAGTACTTC. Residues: CSARDQDREEQYF.

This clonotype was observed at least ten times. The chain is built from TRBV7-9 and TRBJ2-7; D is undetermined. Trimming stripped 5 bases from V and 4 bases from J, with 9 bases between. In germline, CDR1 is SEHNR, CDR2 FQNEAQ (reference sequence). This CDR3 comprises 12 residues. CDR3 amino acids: CASSPAAYEQYF. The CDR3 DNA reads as TGTGCCAGCAGCCCCGCGGCGTACGAGCAGTACTTC.

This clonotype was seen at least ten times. CDR3 protein: CASSLSGGHTEAFF. DNA for the CDR3: TGTGCCAGCAGTTTATCCGGGGGCCATACTGAAGCTTTCTTT. This chain connects TRBV27 to TRBJ1-1; tentative D call: TRBD1 (6 bases). CDR3 size: 14 residues. The V gene's germline CDR1 is MNHEY and CDR2 SMNVEV (reference sequence). The germline V and J ends were trimmed by 0 bases and 5 bases, with 10 bases remaining between them.

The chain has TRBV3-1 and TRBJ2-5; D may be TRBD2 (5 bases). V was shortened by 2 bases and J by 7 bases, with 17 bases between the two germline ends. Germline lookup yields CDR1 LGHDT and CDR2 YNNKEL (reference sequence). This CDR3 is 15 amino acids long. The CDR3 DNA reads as TGTGCCAGCAGCCAACAACCGACGGCGGGTGTGACCCAGTACTTC. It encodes CASSQQPTAGVTQYF.

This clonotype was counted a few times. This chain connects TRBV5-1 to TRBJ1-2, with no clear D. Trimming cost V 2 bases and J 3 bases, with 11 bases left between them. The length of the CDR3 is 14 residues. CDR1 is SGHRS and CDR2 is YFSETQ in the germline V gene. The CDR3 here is CASSFRLPHYGYTF. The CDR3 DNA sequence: TGCGCCAGCAGCTTCCGTCTCCCCCACTATGGCTACACCTTC.

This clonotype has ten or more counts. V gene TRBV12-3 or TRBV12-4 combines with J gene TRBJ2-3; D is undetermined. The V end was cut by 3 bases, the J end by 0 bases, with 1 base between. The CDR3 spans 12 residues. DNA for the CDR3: TGTGCCAGCAGTTTTAGCACAGATACGCAGTATTTT. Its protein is CASSFSTDTQYF.